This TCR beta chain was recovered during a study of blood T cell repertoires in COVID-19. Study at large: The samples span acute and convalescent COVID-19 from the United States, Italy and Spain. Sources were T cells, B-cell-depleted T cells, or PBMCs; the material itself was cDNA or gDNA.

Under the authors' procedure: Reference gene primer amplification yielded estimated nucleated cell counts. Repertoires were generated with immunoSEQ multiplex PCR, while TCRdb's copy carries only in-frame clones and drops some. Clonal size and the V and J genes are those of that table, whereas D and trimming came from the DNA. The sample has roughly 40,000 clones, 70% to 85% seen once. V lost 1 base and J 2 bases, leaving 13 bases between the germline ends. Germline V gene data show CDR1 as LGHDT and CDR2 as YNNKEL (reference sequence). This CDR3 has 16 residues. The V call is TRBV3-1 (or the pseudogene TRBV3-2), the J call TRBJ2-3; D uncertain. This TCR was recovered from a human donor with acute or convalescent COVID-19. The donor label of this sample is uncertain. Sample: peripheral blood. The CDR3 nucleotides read TGTGCCAGCAGCCAAGGTGCCGTGCAGGCCACAGATACGCAGTATTTT. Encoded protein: CASSQGAVQATDTQYF.